One and the same sample provided the 20 T cell receptor beta chains below, sequenced in a study of T cells in Graves' hyperthyroidism and ophthalmopathy. Amplification yielded TCR beta CDR3 regions, with RNA transcripts as the source. Using the HTBI primer set, a first-round RT-PCR was run on the TCR CDR3. One entry per CDR3 protein, called by TCRdb with MiXCR from the multiplex PCR reads. The data hold 600,000 to 750,000 distinct CDR3 sequences, with roughly 17% observed a single time. The sequenced sample consisted of blood. The receptors stem from a middle-aged man with Graves' hyperthyroidism.

The sample holds many counts of this clonotype. The genes are TRBV2 and TRBJ2-1, with TRBD2 identical over 10 bases. Germline trimming cut 6 bases from V and 4 bases from J; bases unmatched to any gene: 6. Germline V CDR1 and CDR2: SNHLY, FYNNEI. The CDR3 consists of 15 residues. The CDR3 DNA reads TGTGCCAGCAGCGTAACTAGCGGGGCTTACAATGAGCAGTTCTTC. Its translation is CASSVTSGAYNEQFF.

This clonotype was recorded many times. J is TRBJ2-1 and V is TRBV10-3, with a possible D match to TRBD2 (7 bases). Germline V gene sequence: CDR1 ENHRY, CDR2 SYGVKD. The CDR3 is 14 amino acids. V was pared by 7 bases and J by 3 bases, with 13 bases between. The CDR3 nucleotides are TGTGCCATCACGGGGGCTAGCGGCTACAATGAGCAGTTCTTC. Its translation is CAITGASGYNEQFF.

This clonotype was counted many times. The chain joins TRBV12-5 to TRBJ2-1; the match to TRBD2 covers 10 bases. The germline V gene has CDR1 LGHNT and CDR2 FRNRAP. J lost 2 bases, V lost 2 bases, and 3 bases had no gene match. There are 16 residues in the CDR3. CDR3 sequence: CASGLTGLAAYNEQFF. CDR3 coding DNA: TGTGCTAGTGGTTTGACCGGACTAGCGGCCTACAATGAGCAGTTCTTC.

This clonotype was recorded many times. The rearrangement uses TRBV29-1 and TRBJ2-7; D possibly corresponds to TRBD2 (6 bases). Germline values: CDR1 SQVTM, CDR2 ANQGSEA. CDR3 size: 13 residues. CDR3 amino acids: CSIQGGDVYEQYF. The DNA of the CDR3 is TGCAGTATCCAGGGAGGAGACGTTTACGAGCAGTACTTC.

This clonotype has a count of ten or more. The chain carries TRBV6-2 or TRBV6-3 and TRBJ2-5; 11 bases line up with TRBD1. The CDR3 is 16 amino acids. The V and J ends lost 5 bases and 5 bases, in that order; junction bases with no gene match: 10. Germline V gene sequence: CDR1 MNHEY, CDR2 SVGEGT. CDR3 region: CASSTRTGGMWETQYF. The CDR3, as DNA: TGTGCCAGCAGTACCCGGACAGGGGGCATGTGGGAGACCCAGTACTTC.

The table lists this clonotype with many counts. The chain combines TRBV6-1 with TRBJ2-7; 8 bases match TRBD2. This CDR3 has 12 amino acids. The junction had 1 base not matched to a gene; V was cut back by 4 bases and J by 5 bases. CDR1 is MNHNS, CDR2 SASEGT, per germline. The DNA for the CDR3 is TGTGCCAGCAGTGGGACTAGCCACGAGCAGTACTTC. Translation gives CASSGTSHEQYF.

Points on this clonotype: Given the absence of the conserved phenylalanine or tryptophan at the CDR3 end, a read error is likely. This chain uses TRBV20-1 with TRBJ2-7, with D hard to call. V was clipped by 4 bases and J by 3 bases, with 7 bases between them. This CDR3 region has 11 residues. Per germline, CDR1 DFQATT and CDR2 SNEGSKA (reference sequence). CDR3 in amino acids: CSATEDYEQYL. As DNA, the CDR3 is TGCAGTGCTACCGAGGACTACGAGCAGTACCTC.

This chain connects TRBV4-2 to TRBJ1-4; 7 nucleotides align to TRBD1. V was pared by 5 bases and J by 5 bases, with 8 bases of the junction left unmatched. This CDR3 contains 15 residues. The germline gives CDR1 LGHNA, CDR2 YNFKEQ. CDR3 sequence: CASSSQTGQNEKLFF. The DNA of the CDR3 is TGTGCCAGCAGCTCTCAGACAGGGCAAAATGAAAAACTGTTTTTT.

This clonotype was counted a few times. CDR3 in amino acids: CASSTPLAKNIQYF. In DNA form, the CDR3 reads TGTGCCAGCTCTACGCCCCTAGCCAAAAACATTCAGTACTTC. This chain joins TRBV27 and TRBJ2-4, with no clear D. V was shortened by 8 bases and J by 0 bases, with 11 bases between the two germline ends. The CDR3 is made up of 14 amino acids. The V gene's germline CDR1 is MNHEY and CDR2 SMNVEV (reference sequence).

This clonotype was seen ten or more times. This chain uses TRBV12-3 or TRBV12-4 with TRBJ2-7; D uncertain. V gave up 1 base and J gave up 3 bases, with 13 bases separating them. The CDR3 extends over 15 amino acids. Here the CDR3 DNA reads TGTGCCAGCAGTTTAGTGACCGGAATCCTCTACGAGCAGTACTTC. Its translation: CASSLVTGILYEQYF.

The sample holds many counts of this clonotype. This sequence joins TRBV2 and TRBJ2-1, with TRBD2 matching over 13 bases. The CDR3 consists of 16 residues. Germline V gene lookup returns CDR1 SNHLY and CDR2 FYNNEI. The J segment lost 3 bases and the V segment lost 2 bases, leaving 1 base of the junction unmatched. The CDR3 protein is CASSETSGRVYNEQFF. CDR3 coding DNA: TGTGCCAGCAGTGAAACTAGCGGGAGGGTCTACAATGAGCAGTTCTTC. The whole variable domain, remainder taken from reference TRBV2 and TRBJ2-1, is EPEVTQTPSHQVTQMGQEVILRCVPISNHLYFYWYRQILGQKVEFLVSFYNNEISEKSEIFDDQFSVERPDGSNFTLKIRSTKLEDSAMYFCASSETSGRVYNEQFFGPGTRLTVL.

This clonotype was counted at least ten times. The chain combines TRBV7-2 with TRBJ2-5; tentatively, D is TRBD2 (5 bases). This CDR3 region has 14 residues. With 5 bases removed from V and 1 base from J, the gap between germline ends came to 11 bases. Germline V gene data show CDR1 as SGHTA and CDR2 as FQGNSA. The CDR3 nucleotides read TGTGCCAGCAGCCTGAACGGGATCCAAGAGACCCAGTACTTC. Translated, it gives CASSLNGIQETQYF.

The V and J genes are TRBV25-1 and TRBJ2-1, with 8 bases lining up with TRBD2. V dropped 4 bases and J dropped 2; count of bases not matched to a gene: 4. The CDR3 is 15 amino acids. CDR1 is MGHDK and CDR2 is SYGVNS in the germline V gene. The CDR3 nucleotides are TGTGCCAGCAGTGCCTTTAGCGGGGCCTACAATGAGCAGTTCTTC. Its translation is CASSAFSGAYNEQFF.

This clonotype occurred many times. This sequence joins TRBV12-3 or TRBV12-4 and TRBJ2-1, with 11 bases identical to TRBD2. The CDR3 is made up of 15 amino acids. After removal of 6 bases from V and 4 bases from J, the junction contained 5 bases not matched to a gene. Written as DNA, the CDR3 is TGTGCCAGCAGGGTAGGGACTAGCGGTTACAATGAGCAGTTCTTC. Translated, it gives CASRVGTSGYNEQFF.

This clonotype was seen at least ten times. The chain recombines TRBV5-6 with TRBJ1-1; D perhaps matches TRBD1 (6 bases). The CDR3 has 12 amino acids. From germline, CDR1 is SGHDT and CDR2 YYEEEE. V lost 2 bases and J 10 bases, leaving 12 bases between the germline ends. CDR3 amino acids: CASSFGGLGAFF. CDR3 nucleotide sequence: TGTGCCAGCAGCTTTGGGGGGCTCGGAGCTTTCTTT.

The V gene is TRBV7-9, the J gene TRBJ2-7; D ambiguous. Between the trimmed V and J ends, which lost 5 bases and 7 bases, there was a span of 9 bases. Per germline, CDR1 SEHNR and CDR2 FQNEAQ (reference sequence). This CDR3 has 11 residues. The chain's CDR3 is CASSKTWEQYF. The CDR3 region has the DNA TGTGCCAGCAGCAAAACCTGGGAGCAGTACTTC.

This chain uses TRBV28 with TRBJ2-1; D gene uncertain. The germline V and J ends were trimmed by 3 bases and 7 bases, with 10 bases remaining between them. The CDR3 is 13 residues long. The germline CDR1 and CDR2 sequences are MDHEN and SYDVKM. Written as DNA, the CDR3 is TGTGCCAGCAGTTTCCGTCATTTGAATGAGCAGTTCTTC. This codes for CASSFRHLNEQFF.

This clonotype was counted at least ten times. The chain couples TRBV7-9 to TRBJ2-7; unclear D gene. Trimming left V 1 base short and J 2 bases short, with 12 bases between. Germline V gene lookup returns CDR1 SEHNR and CDR2 FQNEAQ (reference sequence). There are 15 residues in the CDR3. CDR3 sequence: CASSLDARKAYEQYF. The DNA for the CDR3 is TGTGCCAGCAGCTTAGACGCTCGGAAAGCCTACGAGCAGTACTTC.

This clonotype was observed many times. This chain uses TRBV12-3 or TRBV12-4 with TRBJ1-1, with D possibly TRBD1 on 6 matching bases. Trimming shortened V by 5 bases and J by 7 bases, and 14 bases separated the two germline ends. The CDR3 is 13 residues long. CDR3 DNA: TGTGCCAGCAGTCCCATATTGACAGGTGAAGCTTTCTTT. It is translated as CASSPILTGEAFF.

This clonotype was observed a handful of times. This sequence joins TRBV4-1 and TRBJ2-1, with D unclear. The length of the CDR3 is 11 residues. V was clipped by 0 bases and J by 9 bases, with 3 bases between them. The germline V gene has CDR1 MGHRA and CDR2 YSYEKL. In nucleotides, the CDR3 is TGCGCCAGCAGCCAAGATGGTGAGCAGTTCTTC. The encoded protein is CASSQDGEQFF.